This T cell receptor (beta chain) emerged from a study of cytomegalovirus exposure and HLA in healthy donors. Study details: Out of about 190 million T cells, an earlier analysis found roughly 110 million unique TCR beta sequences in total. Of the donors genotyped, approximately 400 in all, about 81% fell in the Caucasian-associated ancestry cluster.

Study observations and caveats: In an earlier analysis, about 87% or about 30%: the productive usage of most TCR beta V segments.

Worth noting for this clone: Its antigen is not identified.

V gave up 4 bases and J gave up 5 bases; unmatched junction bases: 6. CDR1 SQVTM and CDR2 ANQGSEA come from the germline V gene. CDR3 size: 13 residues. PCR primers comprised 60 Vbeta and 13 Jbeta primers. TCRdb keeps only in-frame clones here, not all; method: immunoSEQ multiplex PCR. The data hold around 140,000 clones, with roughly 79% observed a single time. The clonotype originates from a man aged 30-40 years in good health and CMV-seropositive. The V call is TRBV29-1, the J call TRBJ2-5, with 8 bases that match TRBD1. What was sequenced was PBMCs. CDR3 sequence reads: CSVGGGQGETQYF. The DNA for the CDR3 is TGCAGCGTTGGGGGAGGACAGGGCGAGACCCAGTACTTC.